The source of this T cell receptor (beta chain) is a study of early T cells in non-severe SARS-CoV-2 infection. The library protocol tagged individual cDNA molecules with unique molecular identifiers. One entry per CDR3 protein results from TCRdb running MiXCR on the 5' RACE reads. Found here are 50,000 to 60,000 distinct CDR3 sequences, 6% to 8.5% of them singletons; the top ten hold roughly 3.5%. Germline V gene data show CDR1 as MNHEY and CDR2 as SVGAGI. The ends lost 6 bases at V and 5 bases at J; junction bases unmatched: 15. The CDR3 has 17 residues. The rearrangement joins TRBV6-5 to TRBJ2-5; 10 nucleotides line up with TRBD1. The sample consisted of whole blood. The clonotype was recovered from an adult who was a healthcare worker with PCR-confirmed SARS-CoV-2 infection or an uninfected control (not recorded which). This CDR3 is CASRPGQGRIGGETQYF. The CDR3 bases are TGTGCCAGCAGGCCGGGACAGGGGCGTATAGGTGGGGAGACCCAGTACTTC.